This entry lists 11 T cell receptor beta chains sequenced from one sample in a study of blood T cells in healthy people across ages. Alongside a J-beta primer mix, a sample-barcoded 5' primer served in a second PCR lasting roughly 6 to 12 cycles. TCRdb re-called the 5' RACE reads through MiXCR, storing one row per CDR3 protein. The sample carries about 970,000 distinct CDR3 sequences, 45% to 60% recorded once. The sequenced sample was blood. All receptors derive from a woman aged 55-70 years in good health.

The chain has TRBV29-1 and TRBJ2-4; no firm D call. The CDR3 spans 12 residues. Trimming took 4 bases from V and 9 from J, leaving 13 bases between them. The V gene's germline CDR1 is SQVTM and CDR2 ANQGSEA. As DNA, the CDR3 is TGCAGCGTTGCCCAAGATTCTGGCATTCAGTACTTC. Its protein product is CSVAQDSGIQYF.

V usage is TRBV6-2 or TRBV6-3 and J usage is TRBJ2-1; 10 bases are a match to TRBD2. The CDR3 consists of 13 residues. V was clipped by 2 bases and J by 15 bases; unmatched bases: 7. Germline loops: CDR1 MNHEY, CDR2 SVGEGT. The CDR3 spells CASSYGLAGVRFF. In DNA, the CDR3 is TGTGCCAGCAGTTACGGTCTAGCGGGAGTTCGGTTCTTC.

This clonotype was found a few times. The chain carries TRBV4-1 and TRBJ2-5, with no clear D. Trimming removed 2 bases at V and 5 bases at J, with 9 bases between. Germline CDR1 and CDR2: MGHRA and YSYEKL. The CDR3 is made up of 13 amino acids. CDR3 bases: TGCGCCAGCAGCCAACCCGCCTGGGAGACCCAGTACTTC. Amino acid sequence: CASSQPAWETQYF.

Only a few counts were recorded for this clonotype. The gene calls are TRBV29-1 and TRBJ2-3; the match to TRBD2 covers 11 bases. The trim removed 4 bases at V and 5 bases at J, leaving 5 bases unmatched. Per germline, CDR1 SQVTM and CDR2 ANQGSEA. The CDR3 contains 14 residues. The CDR3 sequence: CSVVSGRARDTQYF. The CDR3 DNA is TGCAGCGTTGTTAGCGGGAGGGCCAGAGATACGCAGTATTTT.

As concerns this clonotype: The limits of the CDR3 on the DNA are not certain, so only TCRdb's listed CDR3 is given. The rearrangement uses TRBV6-2 or TRBV6-3 and TRBJ1-4; no check of the table's D call, TRBD1, against the DNA was made. The CDR3 numbers 20 amino acids, ends counted. Germline CDR1 reads MNHEY; CDR2 reads SVGEGT. CDR3 loop: CATSPDEQFFGPGTREKLFF.

This clonotype came up once. The gene calls are TRBV7-9 and TRBJ2-2; a weak D match, TRBD1 (5 bases). Germline CDR1 reads SEHNR; CDR2 reads FQNEAQ (reference sequence). With 1 base removed from V and 4 bases from J, the gap between germline ends came to 7 bases. The CDR3 contains 14 residues. This CDR3 is CASSLGTITGELFF. CDR3 sequence (DNA): TGTGCCAGCAGCTTAGGGACAATCACCGGGGAGCTGTTTTTT.

Points on this clonotype: Germline is not matched at one junction end, which may reflect a read error. The chain employs TRBV18 and TRBJ2-3; no clear D gene. This CDR3 contains 14 residues. Germline V gene sequence: CDR1 KGHSH, CDR2 LQKENI. The CDR3 DNA reads TGTGCCAGCTCACCCCCCACCTACACAGACACGCAGTATTTT. Translating gives CASSPPTYTDTQYF.

As to this clonotype: Since a much larger clone is just one base distant, this may be a read error. In DNA, the CDR3 is TGTGCCAGCAGCTTTGACCTGCGACAGGGTGACGAGCAGTACTTC. This codes for CASSFDLRQGDEQYF. The chain joins TRBV11-2 to TRBJ2-7; 7 bases align to TRBD1. This CDR3 has 15 residues. The V gene end was trimmed by 3 bases and the J gene end by 5 bases; junction bases not matched to a gene: 10. Germline CDR1 reads SGHAT; CDR2 reads FQNNGV.

This sequence joins TRBV28 and TRBJ2-5, with a possible D match to TRBD1 (5 bases). CDR3 length: 14 amino acids. The germline V gene encodes CDR1 MDHEN and CDR2 SYDVKM. Trimming stripped 5 bases from V and 3 bases from J, with 13 bases between. The CDR3 coding sequence is TGTGCCAGCAGTGTTCTGGGGCGCGAAGAGACCCAGTACTTC. Translating it yields CASSVLGREETQYF. The full variable domain, with the rest looked up from reference TRBV28 and TRBJ2-5, is DVKVTQSSRYLVKRTGEKVFLECVQDMDHENMFWYRQDPGLGLRLIYFSYDVKMKEKGDIPEGYSVSREKKERFSLILESASTNQTSMYLCASSVLGREETQYFGPGTRLLVL.

A few counts support this clonotype. The chain combines TRBV5-5 with TRBJ1-5; no definite D call. The V end lost 4 bases, the J end lost 4 bases, and 15 bases lay between the germline ends. Germline V gene sequence: CDR1 SGHKS, CDR2 YYEKEE (reference sequence). This CDR3 comprises 15 residues. The chain's CDR3 is CASSDGEGLNQPQHF. The CDR3 DNA reads TGTGCCAGCAGCGACGGGGAGGGCTTGAATCAGCCCCAGCATTTT.

This sequence joins TRBV29-1 and TRBJ1-2; D remains unclear. Germline lookup yields CDR1 SQVTM and CDR2 ANQGSEA. The CDR3 consists of 11 residues. V lost 4 bases to trimming and J lost 6 bases, with 9 bases between them. This chain's CDR3 is CSVGASDGYTF. DNA of the CDR3: TGCAGCGTTGGGGCAAGTGATGGCTACACCTTC.